These T cell receptor beta chains were read from a single sample in a study of blood T cell repertoires in COVID-19. The protocol was immunoSEQ multiplex PCR, while the TCRdb copy is restricted to in-frame clones and leaves out a portion. The sample yields under 200,000 clones, around nine tenths seen once. The sample taken for sequencing was peripheral blood. The receptors shown here come from a woman in her sixties or seventies with COVID-19, enrolled during active disease. Each CDR3 is given with its conserved first and last residue. D genes are given only for firm matches. Expanded clones get a size class; other rows say once, few or many, or leave the size out.

CDR3nt,CDR3aa,v_gene,abundance,j_gene,d_gene
TGTGCCAGTCGCGGACAGGGCGTCGAACCCCTCCACTTT,CASRGQGVEPLHF,TRBV6-5,few,TRBJ1-6,TRBD1
TGCGCCAGCAGCTCAACCGACAGTCCCCTCACTGAAGCTTTCTTT,CASSSTDSPLTEAFF,TRBV5-1,NA,TRBJ1-1,NA
TGTGCCAGTAGGGGCGTTAACTACAATGAGCAGTTCTTC,CASRGVNYNEQFF,TRBV19,NA,TRBJ2-1,NA
TGTGCCAGCAGGGGGGACAGAGGTAATGAAAAACTGTTTTTT,CASRGDRGNEKLFF,TRBV2,NA,TRBJ1-4,TRBD1
TGCGCCAGCAGCTTTGACAGCCTCTATGGCTACACCTTC,CASSFDSLYGYTF,TRBV5-1,once,TRBJ1-2,NA
TGTGCCAGCAGGGGAGACAGGGGTGAAACCGGGGAGCTGTTTTTT,CASRGDRGETGELFF,TRBV2,once,TRBJ2-2,TRBD1
TGTGCCATCAGTGATTCGGAGAGGTATGGCTACACCTTC,CAISDSERYGYTF,TRBV10-3,NA,TRBJ1-2,NA
TGTGCCAGCAGCGTATCAGCTAACTATGGCTACACCTTC,CASSVSANYGYTF,TRBV9,few,TRBJ1-2,NA
TGTGCCAGCAGCCTCGGGACTAGCGGGGACTCCTACGAGCAGTACTTC,CASSLGTSGDSYEQYF,TRBV7-6,NA,TRBJ2-7,TRBD2
TGCAGCGCTAGCGACAATGAAGAGACCCAGTACTTC,CSASDNEETQYF,TRBV29-1,NA,TRBJ2-5,NA
TGTGCCAGCGGCGGTACGAATTCACCCCTCCACTTT,CASGGTNSPLHF,TRBV11-2,NA,TRBJ1-6,NA
TGTGCCAGTAGTAACCTTTTCAGGGCCCCCAACACTGAAGCTTTCTTT,CASSNLFRAPNTEAFF,TRBV19,NA,TRBJ1-1,NA
TGCGCCAGCAGCTTGTTTATTGAGGAGAGCATTCACGAGCAGTACTTC,CASSLFIEESIHEQYF,TRBV5-1,NA,TRBJ2-7,NA
TGTGCCAGCAGCTTAATGCAGGGTAATAGAAACACCATATATTTT,CASSLMQGNRNTIYF,TRBV7-9,NA,TRBJ1-3,NA
TGTGCCACCAGTGATTTGCAGGGGCCAGATACGCAGTATTTT,CATSDLQGPDTQYF,TRBV24-1,NA,TRBJ2-3,NA
TGTGCCAGCAGTCCAAGACCGGGAACCAGGGGAAAACTGTTTTTT,CASSPRPGTRGKLFF,TRBV27,NA,TRBJ1-4,NA
TGTGCCAGCAGCCAAGGACCGTCGGGCGAGCAGTACTTC,CASSQGPSGEQYF,TRBV4-2,NA,TRBJ2-7,NA
TGTGCCAGCTCACCAAGCGGGGCTGAACAGTACTTC,CASSPSGAEQYF,TRBV18,NA,TRBJ2-7,TRBD2
TGTGCCAGCAGTCATCAGGGAGGGGAAAGCTTGAACACTGAAGCTTTCTTT,CASSHQGGESLNTEAFF,TRBV6-6,NA,TRBJ1-1,NA
TGTGCCAGCACAGGGACTTCCAACTACGAGCAGTACTTC,CASTGTSNYEQYF,TRBV6-6,NA,TRBJ2-7,NA
TGTGCCAGCAGCTCCCGCGGGACAGCCGCAACTAATGAAAAACTGTTTTTT,CASSSRGTAATNEKLFF,TRBV5-5,NA,TRBJ1-4,TRBD1
TGTGCCAGCAGTCACTCACGGGTACAAGAGACCCAGTACTTC,CASSHSRVQETQYF,TRBV2,NA,TRBJ2-5,NA
TGTGCCTGGAGTGGACAGCTACGCTCTGGAAACACCATATATTTT,CAWSGQLRSGNTIYF,TRBV30,few,TRBJ1-3,NA
TGTGCCATCAGTGTCGTACACGGGGAAAAACTGTTTTTT,CAISVVHGEKLFF,TRBV10-3,NA,TRBJ1-4,NA
TGTGCCACCAGGGAAGGCGGGGTGGGCACCGGGGAGCTGTTTTTT,CATREGGVGTGELFF,TRBV15,NA,TRBJ2-2,NA
TGTGCCAGCAGTGAATTAGGAGGGTCCTCCTACGAGCAGTACTTC,CASSELGGSSYEQYF,TRBV25-1,NA,TRBJ2-7,NA
TGTGCCAGCAGTTTAAGGACATGCGAGCAGTACTTC,CASSLRTCEQYF,TRBV12-3/TRBV12-4,NA,TRBJ2-7,NA
TGTGCCACTTCGGACAATCCCTACGAGCAGTACTTC,CATSDNPYEQYF,TRBV28,NA,TRBJ2-7,NA
TGTGCCAGCAGCCAAGGAGCCGGGGCAGGGGCTAACTATGGCTACACCTTC,CASSQGAGAGANYGYTF,TRBV3-1/TRBV3-2,NA,TRBJ1-2,NA
TGTGCCAGCAGCTTAGGGGGGAGACAGGGGAATCAGCCCCAGCATTTT,CASSLGGRQGNQPQHF,TRBV7-9,once,TRBJ1-5,TRBD1
TGTGCCAGCAGCCCCGGGACAGGGAGGATATACGAGCAGTACTTC,CASSPGTGRIYEQYF,TRBV5-8,once,TRBJ2-7,TRBD1
TGTGCCAGCAGCTCCGGGACAGGGCTTGATCAGCCCCAGCATTTT,CASSSGTGLDQPQHF,TRBV7-9,NA,TRBJ1-5,TRBD1
TGTGCCAGCAGCCTTCTAGGAGCTAGCGGGGGGGCGGAGACCCAGTACTTC,CASSLLGASGGAETQYF,TRBV11-2,NA,TRBJ2-5,TRBD2
TGTGCCAGCAGTCCCTCGGGGACAGGGCGTAACGAGCAGTACTTC,CASSPSGTGRNEQYF,TRBV6-6,NA,TRBJ2-7,TRBD1
TGTGCCAGCAGTCAGTTACAGGGGTTCGGCTACACCTTC,CASSQLQGFGYTF,TRBV12-3/TRBV12-4,few,TRBJ1-2,TRBD1
TGTGCCAGCAGCTGGGGCCAAGGGAACACTGAAGCTTTCTTT,CASSWGQGNTEAFF,TRBV5-5,NA,TRBJ1-1,NA
TGTGCCAGCAGCCAAATGACTAGCTACCCCAATGAGCAGTTCTTC,CASSQMTSYPNEQFF,TRBV3-1/TRBV3-2,NA,TRBJ2-1,TRBD2
TGTGCCAGCAGTCCACCGATACAGGGCCAGAACTATGGCTACACCTTC,CASSPPIQGQNYGYTF,TRBV28,NA,TRBJ1-2,NA
TGTGCCAGCAGCTCCCCGGGACAGGGTGAATATAATTCACCCCTCCACTTT,CASSSPGQGEYNSPLHF,TRBV7-8,NA,TRBJ1-6,TRBD1